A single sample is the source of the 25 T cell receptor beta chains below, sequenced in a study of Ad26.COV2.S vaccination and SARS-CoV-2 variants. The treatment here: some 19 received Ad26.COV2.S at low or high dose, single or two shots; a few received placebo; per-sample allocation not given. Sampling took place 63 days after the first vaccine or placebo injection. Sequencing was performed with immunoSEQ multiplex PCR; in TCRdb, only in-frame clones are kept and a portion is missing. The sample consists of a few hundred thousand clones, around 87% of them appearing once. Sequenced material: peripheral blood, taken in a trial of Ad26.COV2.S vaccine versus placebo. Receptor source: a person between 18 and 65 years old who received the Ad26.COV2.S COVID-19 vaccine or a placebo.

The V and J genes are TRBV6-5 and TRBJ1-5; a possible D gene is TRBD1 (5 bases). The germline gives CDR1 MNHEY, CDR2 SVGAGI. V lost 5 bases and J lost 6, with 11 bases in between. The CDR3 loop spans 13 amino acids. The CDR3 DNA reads TGTGCCAGCAGTACTCATGGGGGTCAGCCCCAGCATTTT. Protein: CASSTHGGQPQHF.

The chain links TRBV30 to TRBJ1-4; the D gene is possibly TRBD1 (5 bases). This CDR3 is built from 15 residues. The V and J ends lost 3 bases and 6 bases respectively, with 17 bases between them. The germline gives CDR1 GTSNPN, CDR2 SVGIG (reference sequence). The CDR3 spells CAWRPKWGGDEKLFF. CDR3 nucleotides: TGTGCCTGGAGACCTAAATGGGGGGGGGATGAAAAACTGTTTTTT. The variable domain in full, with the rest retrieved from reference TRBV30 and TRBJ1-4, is SQTIHQWPATLVQPVGSPLSLECTVEGTSNPNLYWYRQAAGRGLQLLFYSVGIGQISSEVPQNLSASRPQDRQFILSSKKLLLSDSGFYLCAWRPKWGGDEKLFFGSGTQLSVL.

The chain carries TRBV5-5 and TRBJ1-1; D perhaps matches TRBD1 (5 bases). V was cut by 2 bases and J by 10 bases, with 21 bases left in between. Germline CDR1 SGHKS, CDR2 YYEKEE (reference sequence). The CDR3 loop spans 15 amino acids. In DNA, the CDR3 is TGTGCCAGCAGCTTTGGGGGGATCGGGCTTGGTATAGCTTTCTTT. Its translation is CASSFGGIGLGIAFF. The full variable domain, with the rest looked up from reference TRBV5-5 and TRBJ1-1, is DAGVTQSPTHLIKTRGQQVTLRCSPISGHKSVSWYQQVLGQGPQFIFQYYEKEERGRGNFPDRFSARQFPNYSSELNVNALLLGDSALYLCASSFGGIGLGIAFFGQGTRLTVV.

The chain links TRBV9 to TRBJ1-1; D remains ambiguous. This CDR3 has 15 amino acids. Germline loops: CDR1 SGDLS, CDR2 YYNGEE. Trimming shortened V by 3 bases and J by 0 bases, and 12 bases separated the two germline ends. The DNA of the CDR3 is TGTGCCAGCAGCGACGGGCGCGCAATGAACACTGAAGCTTTCTTT. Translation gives CASSDGRAMNTEAFF.

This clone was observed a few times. The DNA of the CDR3 is TGTGCCACCTCCAGGGAAGGTCCCTATAATTCACCCCTCCACTTT. Its protein product is CATSREGPYNSPLHF. The chain is built from TRBV19 and TRBJ1-6; D might be TRBD1 (5 bases). Germline V gene data show CDR1 as LNHDA and CDR2 as SQIVND (reference sequence). Trimming removed 10 bases from V and 2 bases from J, with 15 bases in between. The CDR3 has 15 residues.

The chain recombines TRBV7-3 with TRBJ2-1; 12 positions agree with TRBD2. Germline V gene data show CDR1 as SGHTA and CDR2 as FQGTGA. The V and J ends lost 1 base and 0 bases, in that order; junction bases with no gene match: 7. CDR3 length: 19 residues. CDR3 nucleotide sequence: TGTGCCAGCAGCTTAATGGCTAGCGGGGGGGCCAGCTCCTACAATGAGCAGTTCTTC. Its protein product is CASSLMASGGASSYNEQFF.

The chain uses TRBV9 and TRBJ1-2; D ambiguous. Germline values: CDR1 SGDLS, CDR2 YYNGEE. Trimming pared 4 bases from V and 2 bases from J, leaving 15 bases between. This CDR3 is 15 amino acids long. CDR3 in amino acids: CASSSRQDGNYGYTF. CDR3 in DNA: TGTGCCAGCAGCTCCCGGCAGGACGGGAACTATGGCTACACCTTC.

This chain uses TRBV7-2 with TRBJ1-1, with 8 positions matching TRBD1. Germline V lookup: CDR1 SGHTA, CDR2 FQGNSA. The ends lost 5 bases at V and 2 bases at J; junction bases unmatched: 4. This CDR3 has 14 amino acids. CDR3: CASSKGQGNTEAFF. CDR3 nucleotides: TGTGCCAGCAGCAAAGGACAGGGCAACACTGAAGCTTTCTTT.

CDR3 amino acids: CATSVEGNNEQFF. The DNA of the CDR3 is TGTGCCACCAGTGTCGAGGGAAACAATGAGCAGTTCTTC. The chain links TRBV24-1 to TRBJ2-1; D is perhaps TRBD2 (5 bases). CDR1 KGHDR and CDR2 SFDVKD come from the germline V gene. Trimming removed 5 bases from V and 5 bases from J, with 9 bases in between. The CDR3 is made up of 13 amino acids.

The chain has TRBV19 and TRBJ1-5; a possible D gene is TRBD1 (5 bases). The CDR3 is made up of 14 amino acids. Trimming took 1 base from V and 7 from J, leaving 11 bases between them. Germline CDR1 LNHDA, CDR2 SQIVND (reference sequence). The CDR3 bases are TGTGCCAGTAGTATAGGTCAGGGCGGCCAGCCCCAGCATTTT. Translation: CASSIGQGGQPQHF.

The CDR3 DNA reads as TGTGCCAGCAGTGATTCAAGGCTAGACATTCAGTACTTC. Protein sequence: CASSDSRLDIQYF. The chain uses TRBV2 and TRBJ2-4; D unclear. V dropped 3 bases and J dropped 8 bases, with 11 bases sitting between them. The CDR3 contains 13 residues. The germline V gene has CDR1 SNHLY and CDR2 FYNNEI.

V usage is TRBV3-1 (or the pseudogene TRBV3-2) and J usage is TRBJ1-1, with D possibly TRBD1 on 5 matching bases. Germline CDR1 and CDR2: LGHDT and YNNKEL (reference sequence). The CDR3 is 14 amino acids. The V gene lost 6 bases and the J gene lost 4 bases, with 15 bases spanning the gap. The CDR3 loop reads CASSDAGFGTEAFF. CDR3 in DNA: TGTGCCAGCAGTGACGCAGGGTTTGGCACTGAAGCTTTCTTT.

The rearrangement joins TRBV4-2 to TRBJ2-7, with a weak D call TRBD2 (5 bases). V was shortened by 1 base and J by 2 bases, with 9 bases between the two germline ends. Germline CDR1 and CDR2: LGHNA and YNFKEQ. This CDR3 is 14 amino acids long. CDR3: CASSQGERPYEQYF. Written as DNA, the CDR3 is TGTGCCAGCAGCCAAGGGGAGCGCCCCTACGAGCAGTACTTC.

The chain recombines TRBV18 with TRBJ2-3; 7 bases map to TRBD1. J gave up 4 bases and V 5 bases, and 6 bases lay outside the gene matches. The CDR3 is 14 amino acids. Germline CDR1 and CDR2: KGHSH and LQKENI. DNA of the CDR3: TGTGCCAGCTCAACACAGGGGAAGGCAGATACGCAGTATTTT. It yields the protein CASSTQGKADTQYF.

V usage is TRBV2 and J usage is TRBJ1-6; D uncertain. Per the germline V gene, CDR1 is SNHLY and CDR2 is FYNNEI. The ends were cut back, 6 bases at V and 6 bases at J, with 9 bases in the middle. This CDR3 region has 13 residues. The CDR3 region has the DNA TGTGCCAGCAGGCATCCAGTTAATTCACCCCTCCACTTT. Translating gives CASRHPVNSPLHF.

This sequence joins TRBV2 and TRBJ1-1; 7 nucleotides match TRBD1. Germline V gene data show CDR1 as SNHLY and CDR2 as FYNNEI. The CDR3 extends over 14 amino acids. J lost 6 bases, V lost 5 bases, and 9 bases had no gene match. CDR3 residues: CASSLATGIAEAFF. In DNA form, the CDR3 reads TGTGCCAGCAGTCTTGCGACAGGGATCGCTGAAGCTTTCTTT.

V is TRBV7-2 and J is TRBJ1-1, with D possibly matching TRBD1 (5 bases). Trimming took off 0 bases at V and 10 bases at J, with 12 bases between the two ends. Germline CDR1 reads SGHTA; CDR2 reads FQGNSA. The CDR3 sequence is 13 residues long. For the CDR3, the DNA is TGTGCCAGCAGCTTAGCTGGGGCGTCAGGAGCTTTCTTT. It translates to CASSLAGASGAFF.

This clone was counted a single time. CDR3 bases: TGTGCCAGCGCCCTTAGGGGGGGTCACAATGAGCAGTTCTTC. This codes for CASALRGGHNEQFF. The chain recombines TRBV5-6 with TRBJ2-1; a possible D gene is TRBD2 (7 bases). Trimming pared 7 bases from V and 5 bases from J, leaving 16 bases between. Germline V gene data show CDR1 as SGHDT and CDR2 as YYEEEE. CDR3 size: 14 residues. The full variable domain, in which reference TRBV5-6 and TRBJ2-1 provide the parts outside the CDR3, is DAGVTQSPTHLIKTRGQQVTLRCSPKSGHDTVSWYQQALGQGPQFIFQYYEEEERQRGNFPDRFSGHQFPNYSSELNVNALLLGDSALYLCASALRGGHNEQFFGPGTRLTVL.

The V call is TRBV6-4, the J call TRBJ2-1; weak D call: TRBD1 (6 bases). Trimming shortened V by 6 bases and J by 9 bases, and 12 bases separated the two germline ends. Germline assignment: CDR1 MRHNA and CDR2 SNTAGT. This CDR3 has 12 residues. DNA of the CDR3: TGTGCCAGCAGAGGGTTAGGGGGTGAGCAGTTCTTC. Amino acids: CASRGLGGEQFF.

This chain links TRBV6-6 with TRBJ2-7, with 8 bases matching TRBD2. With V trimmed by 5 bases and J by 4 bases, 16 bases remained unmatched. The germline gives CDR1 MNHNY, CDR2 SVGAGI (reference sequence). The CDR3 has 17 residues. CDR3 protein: CASSPRSSGALRYEQYF. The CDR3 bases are TGTGCCAGCAGTCCCCGGAGTAGCGGGGCGCTCCGTTACGAGCAGTACTTC.

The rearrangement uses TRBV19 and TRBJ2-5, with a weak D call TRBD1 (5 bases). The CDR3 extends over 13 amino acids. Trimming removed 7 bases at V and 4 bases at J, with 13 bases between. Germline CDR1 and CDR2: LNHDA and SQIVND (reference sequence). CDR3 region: CASMEGVGETQYF. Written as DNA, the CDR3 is TGTGCCAGTATGGAAGGGGTGGGAGAGACCCAGTACTTC.

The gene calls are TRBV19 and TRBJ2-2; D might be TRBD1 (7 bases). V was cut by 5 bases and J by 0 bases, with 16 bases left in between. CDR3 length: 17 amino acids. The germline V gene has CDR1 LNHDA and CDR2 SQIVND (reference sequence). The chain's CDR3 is CASSGGLGTANTGELFF. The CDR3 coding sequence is TGTGCCAGTAGTGGGGGGCTTGGGACAGCGAACACCGGGGAGCTGTTTTTT.

DNA of the CDR3: TGTGCCACCGGGGGGCCCTTGAACACTGAAGCTTTCTTT. Protein sequence: CATGGPLNTEAFF. The genes are TRBV15 and TRBJ1-1; D perhaps matches TRBD1 (6 bases). The CDR3 runs to 13 residues. Trimming stripped 8 bases from V and 0 bases from J, with 10 bases between. CDR1 is LNHNV, CDR2 YYDKDF, per germline (reference sequence).

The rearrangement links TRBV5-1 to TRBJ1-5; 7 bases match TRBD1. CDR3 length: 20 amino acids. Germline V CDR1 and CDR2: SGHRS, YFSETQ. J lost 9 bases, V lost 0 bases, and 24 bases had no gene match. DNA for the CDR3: TGCGCCAGCAGCTTGGCACCCACAGGGGTAGGTTCGGGTGACACCTGGCCCCAGCATTTT. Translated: CASSLAPTGVGSGDTWPQHF.

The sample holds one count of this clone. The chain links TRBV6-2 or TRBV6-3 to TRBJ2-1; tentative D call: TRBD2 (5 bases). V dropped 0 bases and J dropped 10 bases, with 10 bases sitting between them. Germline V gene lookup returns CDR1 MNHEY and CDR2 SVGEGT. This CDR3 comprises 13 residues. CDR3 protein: CASSYSRDGEQFF. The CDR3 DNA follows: TGTGCCAGCAGTTACTCGAGGGATGGGGAGCAGTTCTTC.